This T cell receptor beta chain comes out of a study of shared clonotypes between healthy human individuals. As for the study in general: Per-donor plates numbered three CD4 naive, three CD4 memory, two CD8 naive and one CD8 memory.

The CDR3 spans 16 residues. Germline assignment: CDR1 LNHDA and CDR2 SQIVND (reference sequence). V lost 1 base and J lost 7, with 20 bases in between. This table comes from immunoSEQ multiplex PCR, and its TCRdb copy is limited to in-frame clones, with some not included. This sample has 2 million to 2.5 million clones, with just under 95% found just once. The sequence was obtained from a man between 18 and 29 years old in good health. Some clones in this sample may be carry-over from other donors' samples. The chain couples TRBV19 to TRBJ2-7; D perhaps matches TRBD2 (6 bases). Sequences were obtained from naive CD4+ T cells from PBMCs. Subset described: CD45RA+ positively selected. The CDR3 protein is CASSIGGGASRGEQYF. CDR3 nucleotide sequence: TGTGCCAGTAGTATAGGGGGAGGAGCTTCCCGGGGGGAGCAGTACTTC. The full variable domain, rest sourced from reference TRBV19 and TRBJ2-7, is DGGITQSPKYLFRKEGQNVTLSCEQNLNHDAMYWYRQDPGQGLRLIYYSQIVNDFQKGDIAEGYSVSREKKESFPLTVTSAQKNPTAFYLCASSIGGGASRGEQYFGPGTRLTVT.